This T cell receptor beta chain emerged from a study of radiotherapy plus CTLA-4 blockade in lung cancer (dated by TCRdb to about 2018). Regarding the complete study: Objective responses occurred in more than 15% of enrolled patients, and 30% to 35% achieved disease control. Study-wide conclusions, independent of this receptor: Increased serum interferon-beta after radiation, together with early dynamic changes in blood T cell clones, were reported to be the strongest predictors of response. After treatment with radiotherapy and ipilimumab, TCR clones that came from tumors expanded in the peripheral blood.

The receptor library was made with the immunoSEQ multiplex PCR assay. TCRdb's version of the immuneACCESS table is confined to in-frame rearrangements and falls short of the full clone set. An unresolved V gene accounts for under half of the shortfall where checked; the remainder is of unknown origin. This sample lists about 120,000 clones; 78% were detected once. The top ten clonotypes cover roughly 5.3% of the sample. Its CDR3 holds 15 amino acids, cysteine through phenylalanine. The sequence is cut down to CDR3 DNA, 45 bases in frame from base 1. The germline V gene supplies CDR1 MNHEY and CDR2 SVGAGI. Clipping removes 2 bases from V and 8 bases from J, with 7 as the unmatched junction base count. The study evaluated CTLA-4 blockade (ipilimumab) given together with focal radiation therapy in patients who had chemo-refractory metastatic non-small-cell lung cancer. Remarks on this clone: Its antigen is unknown. No base qualities exist here, and no much larger clone lies one base off it.

The TCR was taken from a human donor with non-small cell lung cancer who had a partial response to radiotherapy plus ipilimumab. The rearranged segments are TRBV6-5 and TRBJ1-4; 8 bases in between match TRBD1. Here the sequenced sample was peripheral blood, taken from a patient treated with radiotherapy plus ipilimumab. The CDR3 amino acid sequence is: CASSYTQGVGEKLFF. The DNA sequence follows: TGTGCCAGCAGTTACACACAGGGGGTTGGGGAAAAACTGTTTTTT.